What follows are 12 T cell receptor beta chains derived from one specimen sequenced in a study of T cells in Graves' hyperthyroidism and ophthalmopathy. Amplification of TCR beta CDR3 regions was performed using RNA transcripts as template. The HTBI primer set served for first-round RT-PCR of the TCR CDR3. MiXCR was run by TCRdb on the multiplex PCR reads, yielding one entry per CDR3 protein. Of 360,000 or so distinct CDR3 sequences in the sample, 15% to 20% were seen once. Sequencing was carried out using blood. The origin of the receptors is a woman aged 18-29 years with Graves' hyperthyroidism.

Notes on this clonotype: A much larger clone lies one base from this, so it may be a read error. The genes are TRBV6-1 and TRBJ2-3; TRBD1 is a possible D gene (6 bases). The CDR3 is 15 residues long. In germline, CDR1 is MNHNS, CDR2 SASEGT. CDR3 sequence reads: CARSESTGSTDTQYF. The CDR3 DNA reads as TGTGCCAGAAGTGAATCGACAGGTAGCACAGATACGCAGTATTTT.

This chain uses TRBV6-1 with TRBJ1-5; weak D call: TRBD1 (5 bases). V lost 9 bases to trimming and J lost 2 bases, with 20 bases between them. Germline-derived CDR1 and CDR2 are MNHNS and SASEGT. The CDR3 runs 16 residues. The CDR3 bases are TGTGCCAGTGGTAAAGGCAGGGATGGGGGCAATCAGCCCCAGCATTTT. It is translated as CASGKGRDGGNQPQHF.

This clonotype was seen many times. The chain joins TRBV6-1 to TRBJ2-7; TRBD2 is a possible D gene (5 bases). With 5 bases removed from V and 5 bases from J, the gap between germline ends came to 16 bases. The CDR3 spans 14 residues. The V gene's germline CDR1 is MNHNS and CDR2 SASEGT. CDR3 residues: CASSTLWVGNEQYF. The CDR3 coding sequence is TGTGCCAGCAGTACCCTGTGGGTCGGGAACGAGCAGTACTTC.

The chain uses TRBV6-1 and TRBJ1-2, with D perhaps TRBD1 (6 bases). V lost 11 bases and J lost 4, with 17 bases in between. The V gene's germline CDR1 is MNHNS and CDR2 SASEGT. CDR3 size: 13 residues. The CDR3 nucleotides are TGTGCCTCCATGCGGGGGCAGGGCTATGGCTACACCTTC. This codes for CASMRGQGYGYTF.

This clonotype showed up many times. J is TRBJ1-1 and V is TRBV27; TRBD1 matches 8 bases. The CDR3 spans 15 residues. V trimming: 3 bases; J trimming: 5 bases; junction bases outside the gene matches: 8. Germline CDR1 is MNHEY and CDR2 is SMNVEV (reference sequence). The CDR3 sequence is CASSLGQGAWTEAFF. The DNA of the CDR3 is TGTGCCAGCAGTTTGGGTCAGGGGGCATGGACTGAAGCTTTCTTT.

The table lists this clonotype with many counts. V usage is TRBV10-3 and J usage is TRBJ1-2; 11 bases match TRBD1. Germline trimming cut 10 bases from V and 1 base from J; bases unmatched to any gene: 11. There are 16 residues in the CDR3. CDR1 and CDR2 (germline): ENHRY, SYGVKD. The CDR3 sequence is CATAGTGGPYNYGYTF. The CDR3 bases are TGTGCCACGGCCGGGACAGGGGGACCTTATAACTATGGCTACACCTTC.

This clonotype was found many times. The chain couples TRBV2 to TRBJ1-1; 8 positions agree with TRBD1. V gave up 2 bases and J gave up 5 bases; unmatched junction bases: 7. CDR1 and CDR2 from the germline V gene are SNHLY and FYNNEI. There are 15 residues in the CDR3. The CDR3 is CASSEPNTGGTEAFF. CDR3 DNA sequence: TGTGCCAGCAGTGAACCCAATACAGGGGGGACTGAAGCTTTCTTT.

Ten or more counts support this clonotype. The chain carries TRBV19 and TRBJ1-1; no definite D call. V was clipped by 1 base and J by 1 base, with 4 bases between them. Germline lookup yields CDR1 LNHDA and CDR2 SQIVND (reference sequence). This CDR3 region has 13 residues. The CDR3 loop reads CASSIVSNTEAFF. The CDR3 DNA is TGTGCCAGTAGTATAGTCTCGAACACTGAAGCTTTCTTT.

In this sample, this clonotype turned up many times. This chain uses TRBV7-9 with TRBJ1-2; D is uncertain. CDR1 SEHNR and CDR2 FQNEAQ come from the germline V gene (reference sequence). The V and J ends lost 2 bases and 1 base respectively, with 5 bases between them. This CDR3 is 13 amino acids long. The CDR3 nucleotides are TGTGCCAGCAGCTTAACAGTTAACTATGGCTACACCTTC. Its translation is CASSLTVNYGYTF. Drawing the rest from reference TRBV7-9 and TRBJ1-2, the complete variable domain is DTGVSQNPRHKITKRGQNVTFRCDPISEHNRLYWYRQTLGQGPEFLTYFQNEAQLEKSRLLSDRFSAERPKGSFSTLEIQRTEQGDSAMYLCASSLTVNYGYTFGSGTRLTVV.

A note on this clonotype: This may be a read error: a much more frequent sequence differs by one nucleotide. This chain uses TRBV20-1 with TRBJ2-7; D call uncertain. Germline lookup yields CDR1 DFQATT and CDR2 SNEGSKA (reference sequence). V shed 7 bases and J shed 9 bases, with 13 bases lying between them. The CDR3 loop spans 10 amino acids. CDR3 sequence: CSVAFPTQYF. The DNA for the CDR3 is TGCAGTGTCGCATTTCCCACGCAGTACTTC.

This clonotype has at least ten counts. The chain combines TRBV6-1 with TRBJ1-1; 9 bases match TRBD1. V lost 4 bases, J lost 4 bases, and 7 bases stayed unmatched. CDR1 and CDR2 (germline): MNHNS, SASEGT. CDR3 size: 15 residues. The CDR3 nucleotides read TGTGCCAGCAGTGTTGGACAGGGGAGGAGCACTGAAGCTTTCTTT. Protein: CASSVGQGRSTEAFF.

This clonotype has ten or more counts. The chain couples TRBV18 to TRBJ1-5, with no clear D. V was cut by 3 bases and J by 7 bases, with 13 bases left in between. The CDR3 spans 14 residues. Germline CDR1 and CDR2: KGHSH and LQKENI. The CDR3 sequence: CASSPWGVRQPQHF. The CDR3 DNA reads TGTGCCAGCTCACCCTGGGGTGTGAGGCAGCCCCAGCATTTT.